Below, one T cell receptor beta chain is given with its context. The sample holds other DNA sequences that translate to the same CDR3. This sample is part of a study of shared clonotypes between healthy human individuals. This CDR3 is built from 13 residues. The germline V gene encodes CDR1 SQVTM and CDR2 ANQGSEA. Trimming took 4 bases from V and 4 from J; bases not matched to a gene: 4. The authors ran the assay at deep level. Replicate PCRs run on sorted subsets employed approximately 0.2 ug DNA, around 27,000 T cell genomes. Some clones are missing from TCRdb's copy, which holds only in-frame ones; the method was immunoSEQ multiplex PCR. The sample consists of more than 400,000 clones, 90% to 96% of them appearing once.

Material for sequencing was naive CD4+ T cells sorted from blood. Regarding subset: CD45RA+ positively selected. The gene calls are TRBV29-1 and TRBJ1-5, with 7 bases that match TRBD1. This clonotype was obtained from a woman aged 25 to 39 in good health. As DNA, the CDR3 is TGCAGCGTTGGGGGACAGCAAAATCAGCCCCAGCATTTT. It encodes CSVGGQQNQPQHF. Together with reference TRBV29-1 and TRBJ1-5, the CDR3 gives the full variable domain: SAVISQKPSRDICQRGTSLTIQCQVDSQVTMMFWYRQQPGQSLTLIATANQGSEATYESGFVIDKFPISRPNLTFSTLTVSNMSPEDSSIYLCSVGGQQNQPQHFGDGTRLSIL.